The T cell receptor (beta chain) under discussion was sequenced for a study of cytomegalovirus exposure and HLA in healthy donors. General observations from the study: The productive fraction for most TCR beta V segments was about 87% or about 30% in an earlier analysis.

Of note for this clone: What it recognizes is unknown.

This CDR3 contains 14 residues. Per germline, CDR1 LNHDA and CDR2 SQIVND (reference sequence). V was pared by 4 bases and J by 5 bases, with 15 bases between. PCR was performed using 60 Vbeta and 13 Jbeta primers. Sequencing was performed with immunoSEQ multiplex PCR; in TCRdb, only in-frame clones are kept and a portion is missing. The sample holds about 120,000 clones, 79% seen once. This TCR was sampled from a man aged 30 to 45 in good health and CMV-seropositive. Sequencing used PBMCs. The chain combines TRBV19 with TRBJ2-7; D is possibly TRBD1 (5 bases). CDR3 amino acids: CASSKRQGAHEQYF. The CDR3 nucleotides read TGTGCCAGTAGTAAAAGGCAGGGTGCCCACGAGCAGTACTTC. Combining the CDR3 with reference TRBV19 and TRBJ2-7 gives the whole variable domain DGGITQSPKYLFRKEGQNVTLSCEQNLNHDAMYWYRQDPGQGLRLIYYSQIVNDFQKGDIAEGYSVSREKKESFPLTVTSAQKNPTAFYLCASSKRQGAHEQYFGPGTRLTVT.